This is a list of T cell receptor beta chains from one sample in a study of beta chain features in type 1 diabetes. The repertoire was sequenced with immunoSEQ multiplex PCR; TCRdb's copy has only in-frame clones and lacks some. The sample lists fewer than 500,000 clones; approximately 15% were seen once. Sequenced: naive CD4+ T cells from blood. The receptor source for this set is a man aged 25 to 40 in good health. The CDR3 runs from the conserved cysteine through the conserved F or W. A D gene is named only where the DNA matches it firmly. For some rows the clone size is stated as once, few or many, or as a class when expanded; others skip it.

cdr3_length | d_call | clone_size | j_call | v_call | cdr3_nt | cdr3_aa
14 | - | - | TRBJ2-7 | TRBV7-2 | TGTGCCAGCAGCCAAATGGGCGGTCCCTACGAGCAGTACTTC | CASSQMGGPYEQYF
16 | TRBD2 | few | TRBJ2-5 | TRBV5-4 | TGTGCCAGCAGCCCACCCCTAGCGGGGGGGATAGAGACCCAGTACTTC | CASSPPLAGGIETQYF
13 | TRBD1 | few | TRBJ1-2 | TRBV5-4 | TGTGCCAGCAGCGGCACAGGGGCCTATGGCTACACCTTC | CASSGTGAYGYTF
16 | TRBD2 | - | TRBJ2-1 | TRBV9 | TGTGCCAGCAGCGTAGGTAGTAGCGGGGCGATCGATGAGCAGTTCTTC | CASSVGSSGAIDEQFF
12 | - | few | TRBJ2-3 | TRBV5-6 | TGTGCCAGCAGCTTGGGCCTGGGTACGCAGTATTTT | CASSLGLGTQYF
14 | - | few | TRBJ2-3 | TRBV7-2 | TGTGCCAGCAGCGACCCTGGGAGGCCGGATACGCAGTATTTT | CASSDPGRPDTQYF
17 | TRBD1 | - | TRBJ2-1 | TRBV7-2 | TGTGCCAGCAGCTTAGCATTTGCGGGACAGGGACGCAATGAGCAGTTCTTC | CASSLAFAGQGRNEQFF
13 | - | few | TRBJ2-3 | TRBV4-3 | TGCGCCAGCAGCCAAATGGGGGCAGATACGCAGTATTTT | CASSQMGADTQYF
14 | - | few | TRBJ2-2 | TRBV18 | TGTGCCAGCTCACCGAAAAGCGACACCGGGGAGCTGTTTTTT | CASSPKSDTGELFF
15 | TRBD1 | few | TRBJ2-7 | TRBV7-2 | TGTGCCAGCAGACCCCCCGGGACAGGGTCCTACGAGCAGTACTTC | CASRPPGTGSYEQYF